This T cell receptor beta chain appears in the sequencing data of a study of human T cells and chemical hapten exposure (dated by TCRdb to the early 2020s). Describing the broader study: For sensitization, 2% DPC in acetone was applied to a roughly 2 cm by roughly 2 cm area of upper inner arm skin. Libraries were pooled for sequencing, and per-sample TCR yields varied mainly because of small differences in library volumes within the pool. Each blood RNA sample was used to sequence both TCR alpha and TCR beta chains. Patients additionally received weekly therapeutic DPC doses to the scalp throughout the approximately 22-week study period. Most of the patients in the cohort were female, and the cohort covered alopecia areata with under or over 50% scalp involvement, alopecia totalis and alopecia universalis. Patch testing was done on the upper back using Finn chambers containing 0.01% DPC, and results were scored after 6 days according to International Contact Dermatitis Research Group standards. The study tracked peripheral blood TCR repertoire changes in vivo during primary and secondary sensitization to the hapten diphenylcyclopropenone (DPC) in alopecia patients. Blood samples were taken from patients before sensitization (week 0) and then at 2, 6 and about 24 weeks after DPC sensitization. Around 29 alopecia patients provided blood for TCR sequencing at one to four time points (pre-sensitization, 2, 6 and 24 weeks).

In light of the paper, this sample's time point label describes: patch test 1, 2 weeks after DPC sensitization. The treatment or condition tag for this specimen amounts to: therapeutic diphenylcyclopropenone sensitization with weekly scalp DPC. Total RNA was isolated from unfractionated whole blood collected in Tempus Blood RNA tubes. Blood at each patch-test visit was drawn before the patch test was applied. Patients were eligible if aged 18 to 70, diagnosed with alopecia and judged suitable for DPC therapy, and pregnant patients were excluded. The method was RACE. These reads were obtained on a NextSeq 500. During library preparation, unique molecular identifiers were attached to individual cDNA molecules so that TCRs could be counted quantitatively and reproducibly. In the authors' own workflow: The median number of TCRs per sample was some 100,000, ranging from about 20,000 to 690,600. The Decombinator software suite was used to annotate V, J and CDR3 in the TCR reads. To make PS versus PT1 abundance plots, every sample was subsampled to the same number of TCRs (28,000). TCRs were defined as expanded if absent before sensitization and observed at least eight times at the 2-week time point. TCRdb passed the public sequencing reads through fastp at Q25 and MiXCR, retaining productive beta sequences. Rows with a matching CDR3 protein are joined into one entry that keeps the most common DNA and genes. The V and J calls come from TCRdb's annotation, not from the publication. This sample is represented by about 41,000 distinct CDR3 sequences; 4% of them were singletons. Of the sample, over 25% is held by the ten largest clones.

This clonotype has a count of ten or more. What this receptor recognizes is not known. Base-call qualities are not available, and no considerably larger clone is one nucleotide away. Reading the germline V gene (reference sequence) gives CDR1 SEHNR and CDR2 FQNEAQ. The junction shows trimming of 4 bases on V and 3 bases on J, plus 10 bases between the germline ends. The CDR3 measures 13 amino acids from cysteine to phenylalanine. Left in the record is the CDR3 DNA by itself, 39 bases read in frame from the first base. The investigation overall reported the following: Repeated subsampling changed both the strength of the expansion versus patch-test correlation and the threshold at which that correlation became significant. DPC sensitization did not change how many TCRs were above 1 in 1000 frequency, and no evidence was found of alterations in global repertoire structure. All patients had alopecia, a presumed autoimmune disease, so their immune response might differ from that of healthy individuals. Significantly more large CDR3 similarity clusters were formed by expanded TCRs than by pre-sensitization or healthy control sets, consistent with antigen-driven responses. Patch test score was positively correlated with the number of PT1 expanded TCRs, with significance at thresholds 8, 16 and 32 but not at 4.

The V and J genes are TRBV7-9 and TRBJ2-7, with the D gene too uncertain to name. This receptor was identified in a man aged 45-65 years with alopecia areata. Some clones in this sample may be carry-over from other donors' samples. The sequences come from whole blood, collected in connection with sensitization to the hapten diphenylcyclopropenone (DPC). CDR3 protein: CASSSWGSYEQYF. The DNA reads as follows: TGTGCCAGCAGCTCGTGGGGTAGCTACGAGCAGTACTTC.